Listed below are T cell receptor beta chains from one sample, sequenced in a study of T cells after somatic rescue of genetic block. The table came from immunoSEQ multiplex PCR; TCRdb's copy has only in-frame clones and leaves some out. The profile shows over 8,000 clones, roughly 80% of them singletons. Sequencing was performed on peripheral blood mononuclear cells (PBMCs). The receptor set was obtained from a boy aged 5-17 years. CDR3s include the opening cysteine and the closing phenylalanine or tryptophan. Each record gives: V gene, J gene, D gene, clone size, CDR3 protein, CDR3 DNA. A D gene is named only where the DNA matches it firmly. Only part of the rows carry a size: once, few, many, or a class if the clone is expanded.

V: TRBV28; J: TRBJ2-3; D: TRBD2; size: -; CDR3: CASSFFSGSTDTQYF; DNA: TGTGCCAGCAGTTTCTTTAGCGGGAGCACAGATACGCAGTATTTT
V: TRBV4-3; J: TRBJ1-1; D: -; size: -; CDR3: CASSDSLNTEAFF; DNA: TGCGCCAGCAGCGACAGCCTGAACACTGAAGCTTTCTTT
V: TRBV5-6; J: TRBJ2-3; D: TRBD1; size: -; CDR3: CASSFRTGGADTQYF; DNA: TGTGCCAGCAGCTTTCGGACAGGGGGCGCAGATACGCAGTATTTT
V: TRBV7-3; J: TRBJ2-5; D: TRBD2; size: once; CDR3: CASSPTGGETQYF; DNA: TGTGCCAGCAGCCCGACGGGGGGAGAGACCCAGTACTTC
V: TRBV5-6; J: TRBJ2-7; D: TRBD1; size: once; CDR3: CASRPPGQESSYEQYF; DNA: TGTGCCAGCAGGCCTCCGGGACAGGAGAGCTCCTACGAGCAGTACTTC
V: TRBV9; J: TRBJ2-1; D: TRBD2; size: -; CDR3: CASSTGAGGYNEQFF; DNA: TGTGCCAGCAGCACCGGCGCGGGGGGCTACAATGAGCAGTTCTTC
V: TRBV28; J: TRBJ2-1; D: -; size: -; CDR3: CASSLPHGRYEQFF; DNA: TGTGCCAGCAGTCTCCCCCACGGGCGGTATGAGCAGTTCTTC
V: TRBV25-1; J: TRBJ2-7; D: -; size: few; CDR3: CASSEAHEQYF; DNA: TGTGCCAGCAGTGAGGCCCACGAGCAGTACTTC
V: TRBV28; J: TRBJ2-7; D: -; size: -; CDR3: CASSRQVRPYEQYF; DNA: TGTGCCAGCAGTCGGCAGGTTCGCCCCTACGAGCAGTACTTC
V: TRBV28; J: TRBJ1-1; D: -; size: once; CDR3: CASSLFRDTEAFF; DNA: TGTGCCAGCAGTTTATTCAGGGACACTGAAGCTTTCTTT
V: TRBV28; J: TRBJ2-5; D: -; size: -; CDR3: CATLRAGGKETQYF; DNA: TGTGCCACCCTCAGGGCCGGGGGCAAAGAGACCCAGTACTTC
V: TRBV11-3; J: TRBJ1-1; D: -; size: -; CDR3: CASSRERGVNTEAFF; DNA: TGTGCCAGCAGCAGAGAAAGGGGGGTGAACACTGAAGCTTTCTTT
V: TRBV5-4; J: TRBJ1-3; D: -; size: -; CDR3: CASSSSGSPGLSGNTIYF; DNA: TGTGCCAGCAGCTCCTCGGGAAGTCCGGGACTCTCTGGAAACACCATATATTTT
V: TRBV27; J: TRBJ1-4; D: -; size: -; CDR3: CASSLKGSYEKLFF; DNA: TGTGCCAGCAGTTTGAAGGGTAGTTATGAAAAACTGTTTTTT
V: TRBV5-6; J: TRBJ2-3; D: -; size: -; CDR3: CASSLVSRRSTDTQYF; DNA: TGTGCCAGCAGCTTGGTCTCTCGGAGGAGCACAGATACGCAGTATTTT
V: TRBV7-8; J: TRBJ1-4; D: -; size: -; CDR3: CASSLGVGNPPWGEKLFF; DNA: TGTGCCAGCAGCTTAGGGGTAGGGAACCCTCCGTGGGGTGAAAAACTGTTTTTT
V: TRBV7-2; J: TRBJ2-7; D: -; size: -; CDR3: CASRSGAGSSWEQYF; DNA: TGTGCCAGCAGGAGTGGGGCGGGATCGAGTTGGGAGCAGTACTTC
V: TRBV9; J: TRBJ2-3; D: TRBD2; size: medium-sized; CDR3: CASSVVSGGMTDTQYF; DNA: TGTGCCAGCAGCGTCGTTAGCGGGGGGATGACAGATACGCAGTATTTT
V: TRBV19; J: TRBJ1-4; D: -; size: once; CDR3: CASSISKGKLFF; DNA: TGTGCCAGTAGTATATCCAAGGGAAAACTGTTTTTT
V: TRBV5-1; J: TRBJ1-1; D: -; size: -; CDR3: CASSSASTGINTEAFF; DNA: TGCGCCAGCAGCTCTGCATCAACAGGGATTAACACTGAAGCTTTCTTT
V: TRBV5-5; J: TRBJ2-7; D: -; size: -; CDR3: CASSLELTYGEQYF; DNA: TGTGCCAGCAGCTTGGAGTTGACATATGGCGAGCAGTACTTC
V: TRBV4-2; J: TRBJ1-4; D: -; size: -; CDR3: CASSQRRLPNEKLFF; DNA: TGTGCCAGCAGCCAACGACGGCTGCCTAATGAAAAACTGTTTTTT
V: TRBV29-1; J: TRBJ2-5; D: -; size: -; CDR3: CSVEMGSQETQYF; DNA: TGCAGCGTTGAAATGGGATCACAAGAGACCCAGTACTTC
V: TRBV15; J: TRBJ1-1; D: -; size: medium-sized; CDR3: CATSSSGNTEAFF; DNA: TGTGCCACCAGCTCGTCCGGGAACACTGAAGCTTTCTTT
V: TRBV5-1; J: TRBJ1-6; D: TRBD1; size: -; CDR3: CASSGTGERPLHF; DNA: TGCGCCAGCAGCGGTACAGGGGAGCGGCCCCTCCACTTT
V: TRBV5-6; J: TRBJ2-7; D: TRBD2; size: -; CDR3: CASGRETYEQYF; DNA: TGTGCCAGCGGGAGGGAAACCTACGAGCAGTACTTC
V: TRBV6-5; J: TRBJ2-5; D: -; size: -; CDR3: CASSYLRGPQETQYF; DNA: TGTGCCAGCAGTTATTTGCGGGGGCCTCAAGAGACCCAGTACTTC
V: TRBV11-2; J: TRBJ1-1; D: TRBD1; size: -; CDR3: CASSVGVFRGENTEAFF; DNA: TGTGCCAGCAGCGTTGGGGTTTTCAGGGGGGAGAACACTGAAGCTTTCTTT
V: TRBV6-5; J: TRBJ1-5; D: TRBD1; size: -; CDR3: CASKGGQGQPQHF; DNA: TGTGCCAGCAAGGGGGGACAGGGCCAGCCCCAGCATTTT
V: TRBV9; J: TRBJ2-1; D: -; size: -; CDR3: CASSAGPNEQFF; DNA: TGTGCCAGCAGCGCCGGCCCCAATGAGCAGTTCTTC
V: TRBV21-1; J: TRBJ2-7; D: -; size: -; CDR3: CASSKKQLFGEQYF; DNA: TGTGCCAGCAGCAAAAAACAGTTGTTCGGCGAGCAGTACTTC
V: TRBV29-1; J: TRBJ1-2; D: -; size: once; CDR3: CSVGLGAGSEGYTF; DNA: TGCAGCGTCGGCCTTGGGGCAGGGTCAGAAGGCTACACCTTC
V: TRBV11-2; J: TRBJ2-7; D: -; size: -; CDR3: CASSLVSASPGQYF; DNA: TGTGCCAGCAGCTTAGTAAGTGCGAGTCCTGGGCAGTACTTC
V: TRBV11-3; J: TRBJ2-3; D: -; size: once; CDR3: CASSRSTDTQYF; DNA: TGTGCCAGCAGCCGAAGCACAGATACGCAGTATTTT
V: TRBV25-1; J: TRBJ1-2; D: -; size: few; CDR3: CASSMYGNYGYTF; DNA: TGTGCCAGCAGTATGTACGGAAACTATGGCTACACCTTC
V: TRBV7-9; J: TRBJ2-1; D: TRBD1; size: -; CDR3: CASSYNRGLVPIF; DNA: TGTGCCAGCAGCTACAACAGGGGGCTTGTCCCGATCTTC
V: TRBV6-1; J: TRBJ2-7; D: -; size: -; CDR3: CASSEVILLHVYEQYF; DNA: TGTGCCAGCAGTGAAGTGATCCTCCTCCACGTCTACGAGCAGTACTTC
V: TRBV4-3; J: TRBJ1-1; D: -; size: -; CDR3: CASSQDWGGNTEAFF; DNA: TGCGCCAGCAGCCAAGATTGGGGCGGGAACACTGAAGCTTTCTTT
V: TRBV2; J: TRBJ2-6; D: TRBD1; size: -; CDR3: CARQGATGGANVLTF; DNA: TGTGCCAGACAGGGGGCGACGGGAGGGGCCAACGTCCTGACTTTC
V: TRBV25-1; J: TRBJ2-7; D: -; size: -; CDR3: CASSVGRKSSYEQYF; DNA: TGTGCCAGCAGTGTGGGACGGAAAAGCTCCTACGAGCAGTACTTC